This T cell receptor beta chain originates from a study of OX40 agonist ivuxolimab in advanced cancers. At the level of the study: Patients were dosed with the agonistic anti-OX40 (CD134) antibody ivuxolimab. Study-wide results and caveats: Normalized T-cell clonal expansion was also low in a subset of nonresponders. Patients with a partial response at 0.1-3.0 mg/kg had among the lowest clonal expansion.

The table came from immunoSEQ multiplex PCR; TCRdb's copy has only in-frame clones and leaves some out. The sample has 50,000 or so clones; 60% to 80% are singletons. In the case of this clone: Antigen specificity is unknown.

This CDR3 contains 13 residues. V was pared by 6 bases and J by 6 bases, with 17 bases between. CDR1 and CDR2 (germline): SQVTM, ANQGSEA. The material sequenced was CD4+ or CD8+ T cells sorted from blood, taken in a trial of the OX40 agonist ivuxolimab. This receptor was obtained from an adult with an advanced solid tumor such as melanoma, head and neck, liver or kidney cancer. The gene calls are TRBV29-1 and TRBJ1-1; D possibly corresponds to TRBD1 (5 bases). CDR3 in amino acids: CSVSSQGIPEAFF. CDR3 nucleotide sequence: TGCAGCGTCTCATCTCAGGGAATCCCTGAAGCTTTCTTT.